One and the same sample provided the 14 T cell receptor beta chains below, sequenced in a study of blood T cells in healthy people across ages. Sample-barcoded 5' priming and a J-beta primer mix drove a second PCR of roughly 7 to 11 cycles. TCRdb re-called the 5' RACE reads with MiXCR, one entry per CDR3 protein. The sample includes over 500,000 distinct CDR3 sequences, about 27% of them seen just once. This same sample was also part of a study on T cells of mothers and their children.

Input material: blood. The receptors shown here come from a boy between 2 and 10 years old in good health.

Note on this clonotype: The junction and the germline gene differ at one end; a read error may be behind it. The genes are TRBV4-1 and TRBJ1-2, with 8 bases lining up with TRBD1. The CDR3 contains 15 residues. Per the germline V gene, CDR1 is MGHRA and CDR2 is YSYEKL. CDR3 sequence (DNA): TGCGCCAGCAGCCCCGGGACAGGACTTTTTTATGGCCACACCTTC. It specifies CASSPGTGLFYGHTF.

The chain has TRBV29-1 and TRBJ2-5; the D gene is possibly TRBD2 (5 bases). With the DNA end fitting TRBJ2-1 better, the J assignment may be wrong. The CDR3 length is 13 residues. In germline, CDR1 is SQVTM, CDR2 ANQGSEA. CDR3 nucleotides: TGCAGCGTGGCCCGGGAAGGGAACGGTGAGCAGTTCTTC. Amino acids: CSVAREGNGEQFF.

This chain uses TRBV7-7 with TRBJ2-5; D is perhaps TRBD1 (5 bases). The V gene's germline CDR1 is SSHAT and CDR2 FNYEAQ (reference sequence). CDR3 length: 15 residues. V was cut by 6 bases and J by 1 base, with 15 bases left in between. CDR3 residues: CASSTGRGSQETQYF. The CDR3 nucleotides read TGTGCCAGCAGTACCGGAAGGGGTAGCCAAGAGACCCAGTACTTC.

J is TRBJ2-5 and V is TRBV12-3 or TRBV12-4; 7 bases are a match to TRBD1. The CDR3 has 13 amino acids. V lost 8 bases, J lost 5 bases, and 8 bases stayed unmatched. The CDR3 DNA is TGTGCCAGCGGGAGACAGGGTACGGAGACCCAGTACTTC. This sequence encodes CASGRQGTETQYF.

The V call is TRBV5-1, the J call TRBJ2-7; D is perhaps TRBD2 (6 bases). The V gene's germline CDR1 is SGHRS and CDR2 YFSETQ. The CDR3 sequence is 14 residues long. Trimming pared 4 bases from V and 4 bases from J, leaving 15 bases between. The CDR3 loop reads CASSPPGGMYEQYF. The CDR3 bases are TGCGCCAGCAGCCCCCCCGGGGGTATGTACGAGCAGTACTTC.

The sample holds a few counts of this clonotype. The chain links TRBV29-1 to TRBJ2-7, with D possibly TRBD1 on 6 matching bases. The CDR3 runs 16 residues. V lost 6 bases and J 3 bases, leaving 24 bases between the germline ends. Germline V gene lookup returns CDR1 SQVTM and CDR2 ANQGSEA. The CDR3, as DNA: TGCAGCGTGAGCCAGACACAGGGTAGATTGGACTACGAGCAGTACTTC. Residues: CSVSQTQGRLDYEQYF.

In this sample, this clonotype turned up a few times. The CDR3 sequence: CASSLKSGVETQYF. The DNA of the CDR3 is TGCGCCAGCAGCTTGAAATCAGGGGTGGAGACCCAGTACTTC. This chain uses TRBV5-1 with TRBJ2-5, with a possible D match to TRBD1 (6 bases). This CDR3 comprises 14 residues. Germline values: CDR1 SGHRS, CDR2 YFSETQ. Between the trimmed V and J ends, which lost 1 base and 5 bases, there was a span of 12 bases. The full variable domain, with the rest looked up from reference TRBV5-1 and TRBJ2-5, is KAGVTQTPRYLIKTRGQQVTLSCSPISGHRSVSWYQQTPGQGLQFLFEYFSETQRNKGNFPGRFSGRQFSNSRSEMNVSTLELGDSALYLCASSLKSGVETQYFGPGTRLLVL.

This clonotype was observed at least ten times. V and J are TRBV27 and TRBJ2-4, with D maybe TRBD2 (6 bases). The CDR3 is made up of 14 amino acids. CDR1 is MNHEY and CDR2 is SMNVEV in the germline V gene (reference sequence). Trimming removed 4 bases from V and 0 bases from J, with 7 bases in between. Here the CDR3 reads CASSSGLAKNIQYF. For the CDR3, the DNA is TGTGCCAGCAGTTCGGGACTAGCCAAAAACATTCAGTACTTC.

The CDR3 bases are TGCAGCGTTGAAGATCAGGGACTTATCTATTTT. This encodes CSVEDQGLIYF. This chain links TRBV29-1 with TRBJ2-3; tentative D call: TRBD2 (6 bases). Trimming took 0 bases from V and 15 from J, leaving 13 bases between them. CDR3 length: 11 amino acids. Germline lookup yields CDR1 SQVTM and CDR2 ANQGSEA.

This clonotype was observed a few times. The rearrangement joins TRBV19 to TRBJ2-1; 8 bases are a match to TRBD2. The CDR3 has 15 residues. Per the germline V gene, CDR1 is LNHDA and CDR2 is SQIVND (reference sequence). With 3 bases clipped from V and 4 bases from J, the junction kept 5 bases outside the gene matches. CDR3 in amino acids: CASSMTAGDYNEQFF. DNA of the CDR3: TGTGCCAGTAGTATGACAGCGGGAGATTACAATGAGCAGTTCTTC.

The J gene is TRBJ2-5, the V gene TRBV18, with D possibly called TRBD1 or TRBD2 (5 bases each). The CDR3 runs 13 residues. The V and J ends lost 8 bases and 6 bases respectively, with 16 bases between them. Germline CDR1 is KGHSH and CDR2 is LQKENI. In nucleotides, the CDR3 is TGTGCCAGCAGCCTAGGACGGGGACAGACCCAGTACTTC. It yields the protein CASSLGRGQTQYF. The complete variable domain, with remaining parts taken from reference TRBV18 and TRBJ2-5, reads NAGVMQNPRHLVRRRGQEARLRCSPMKGHSHVYWYRQLPEEGLKFMVYLQKENIIDESGMPKERFSAEFPKEGPSILRIQQVVRGDSAAYFCASSLGRGQTQYFGPGTRLLVL.

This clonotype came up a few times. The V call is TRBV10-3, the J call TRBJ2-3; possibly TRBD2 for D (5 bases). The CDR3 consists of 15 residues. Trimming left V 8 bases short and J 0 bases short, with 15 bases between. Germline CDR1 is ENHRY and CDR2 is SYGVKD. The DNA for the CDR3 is TGTGCCATCCGATCATCGGGAACTAGCACAGATACGCAGTATTTT. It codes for CAIRSSGTSTDTQYF.

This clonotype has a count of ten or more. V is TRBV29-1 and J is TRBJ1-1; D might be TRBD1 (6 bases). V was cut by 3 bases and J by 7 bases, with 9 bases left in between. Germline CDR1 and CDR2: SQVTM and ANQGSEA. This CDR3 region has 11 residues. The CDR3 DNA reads TGCAGCGTTGAGGGGGCGAATGAAGCTTTCTTT. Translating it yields CSVEGANEAFF.

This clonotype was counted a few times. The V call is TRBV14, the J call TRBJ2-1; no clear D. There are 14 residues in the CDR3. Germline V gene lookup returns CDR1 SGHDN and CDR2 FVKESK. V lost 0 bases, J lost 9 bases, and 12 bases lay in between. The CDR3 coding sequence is TGTGCCAGCAGCCAAGATTGGCTAGTCGGTGAGCAGTTCTTC. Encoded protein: CASSQDWLVGEQFF.